The sequence of this TCR beta chain was determined in a study of T-cell memory formation after mild COVID-19. CDR3 length equals 15 residues. V lost 0 bases and J lost 3, with 11 bases in between. The germline gives CDR1 SGHRS, CDR2 YFSETQ. Using its own MiXCR run on the 5' RACE reads, TCRdb lists one record per CDR3 protein. Counted here are a few hundred thousand distinct CDR3 sequences, just under 20% occurring once; the ten biggest clones make up 20% to 25%. The sample consisted of PBMCs or a T cell subset sorted from them (not recorded which). This TCR derives from a man aged 18-30 years who had mild COVID-19 (a few samples of this study predate the infection). Cell type and time point are not known. The J gene is TRBJ2-3, the V gene TRBV5-1; no firm D call. As DNA, the CDR3 is TGCGCCAGCAGCTTGGTTGCCCAGGAGACAGATACGCAGTATTTT. Its translation is CASSLVAQETDTQYF.